What follows are 18 T cell receptor beta chains derived from one specimen sequenced in a study of control samples from healthy donors and cancer patients (dated by TCRdb to 2018 to 2020). Receptor libraries were prepared by the immunoSEQ multiplex PCR assay. TCRdb provides this immuneACCESS table in a form limited to in-frame rearrangements. Some clones are lacking; in checked studies, under half of them reflect an unresolved V gene, and why the rest are absent is not known. Here the sample has under 200,000 clones; about nine tenths occur a single time. Around 1.5% of the sample lies in the top ten. Material: blood. These receptor sequences come from a woman aged 25 to 45 in good health.

Only one count was recorded for this clone. The V gene is TRBV3-1 (or the pseudogene TRBV3-2), the J gene TRBJ2-5, with D unclear. V lost 0 bases and J lost 2, with 7 bases in between. From germline, CDR1 is LGHDT and CDR2 YNNKEL (reference sequence). The CDR3 is made up of 14 amino acids. The DNA of the CDR3 is TGTGCCAGCAGCCAAGATGATTGGCAAGAGACCCAGTACTTC. It specifies CASSQDDWQETQYF.

This chain connects TRBV30 to TRBJ1-1; D is uncertain. The CDR3 sequence is 14 residues long. V lost 1 base and J lost 1, with 10 bases in between. Germline V CDR1 and CDR2: GTSNPN, SVGIG (reference sequence). CDR3 DNA: TGTGCCTGGAGTGGCGTAGGGTCGAACACTGAAGCTTTCTTT. Amino acid sequence: CAWSGVGSNTEAFF.

The chain joins TRBV10-1 to TRBJ2-1; 10 bases align to TRBD1. V dropped 0 bases and J dropped 7; count of bases not matched to a gene: 3. Germline V lookup: CDR1 WNHNN, CDR2 SYGVQD (reference sequence). This CDR3 has 15 amino acids. CDR3 sequence: CASSESPGQGNEQFF. The CDR3 DNA follows: TGCGCCAGCAGTGAGTCACCGGGACAGGGGAATGAGCAGTTCTTC.

The J gene is TRBJ2-3, the V gene TRBV29-1; TRBD2 aligns across 11 bases. This CDR3 is 15 amino acids long. The junction had 6 bases not matched to a gene; V was cut back by 2 bases and J by 5 bases. CDR1 is SQVTM and CDR2 is ANQGSEA in the germline V gene. DNA for the CDR3: TGCAGCGTTGAATGTAGCGGGGGGGTAGTAGATACGCAGTATTTT. Protein product: CSVECSGGVVDTQYF.

The chain uses TRBV11-2 and TRBJ2-7; D gene ambiguous. V was clipped by 3 bases and J by 5 bases, with 8 bases between them. CDR1 and CDR2 from the germline V gene are SGHAT and FQNNGV. There are 12 residues in the CDR3. CDR3 sequence: CASSFGVHEQYF. The DNA for the CDR3 is TGTGCCAGCAGCTTTGGGGTCCACGAGCAGTACTTC.

The chain links TRBV6-6 to TRBJ1-6; no definite D call. The germline V gene has CDR1 MNHNY and CDR2 SVGAGI (reference sequence). V lost 0 bases and J 0 bases, leaving 6 bases between the germline ends. The CDR3 length is 16 residues. CDR3 protein: CASSYSSSSYNSPLHF. Here the CDR3 DNA reads TGTGCCAGCAGTTACTCGTCGAGCTCCTATAATTCACCCCTCCACTTT.

This chain links TRBV15 with TRBJ2-1, with TRBD1 matching over 10 bases. Germline V gives CDR1 LNHNV, CDR2 YYDKDF (reference sequence). V shed 1 base, J shed 6 bases, and the junction held 3 bases outside the gene matches. There are 15 residues in the CDR3. CDR3 sequence (DNA): TGTGCCACCAGCAGAGTAGGGACAGGGGTCAATGAGCAGTTCTTC. Translated: CATSRVGTGVNEQFF.

This clone has just one count. This specimen includes other DNA sequences encoding the same CDR3. The V call is TRBV4-3, the J call TRBJ1-5, with D possibly being TRBD1 (5 bases). The CDR3 is 15 amino acids. Germline-derived CDR1 and CDR2 are LGHNA and YSLEER. Trimming left V 0 bases short and J 1 base short, with 7 bases between. Here the CDR3 reads CASSQDRDSNQPQHF. The CDR3 bases are TGCGCCAGCAGCCAAGACCGGGACAGCAATCAGCCCCAGCATTTT.

This clone was counted a single time. The J gene is TRBJ1-6, the V gene TRBV28, with 8 bases matching TRBD1. The germline V gene encodes CDR1 MDHEN and CDR2 SYDVKM. The CDR3 totals 14 residues. J was trimmed by 6 bases and V by 3 bases; bases with no gene match: 1. The CDR3 sequence is CASSFGQGNSPLHF. The CDR3 DNA reads TGTGCCAGCAGTTTCGGACAGGGTAATTCACCCCTCCACTTT. The variable domain in full, with the rest retrieved from reference TRBV28 and TRBJ1-6, is DVKVTQSSRYLVKRTGEKVFLECVQDMDHENMFWYRQDPGLGLRLIYFSYDVKMKEKGDIPEGYSVSREKKERFSLILESASTNQTSMYLCASSFGQGNSPLHFGNGTRLTVT.

This clone was found once. This chain uses TRBV6-6 with TRBJ2-5, with 12 nucleotides matching TRBD1. The ends lost 6 bases at V and 5 bases at J; junction bases unmatched: 4. There are 14 residues in the CDR3. The germline V gene has CDR1 MNHNY and CDR2 SVGAGI (reference sequence). Here the CDR3 reads CASRGQGAGETQYF. CDR3 coding DNA: TGTGCCAGCAGGGGACAGGGGGCTGGGGAGACCCAGTACTTC.

This clone was counted once. The V call is TRBV6-6, the J call TRBJ2-1, with TRBD1 identical over 9 bases. Germline CDR1 is MNHNY and CDR2 is SVGAGI (reference sequence). With V trimmed by 4 bases and J by 5 bases, 3 bases remained unmatched. This CDR3 region has 14 residues. The CDR3 spells CASSSGQGHNEQFF. The DNA for the CDR3 is TGTGCCAGCAGTTCGGGACAGGGTCACAATGAGCAGTTCTTC.

This chain links TRBV19 with TRBJ1-4; no definite D call. V was cut by 7 bases and J by 0 bases, with 9 bases left in between. The CDR3 length is 14 residues. CDR1 is LNHDA and CDR2 is SQIVND in the germline V gene (reference sequence). The DNA for the CDR3 is TGTGCCAGTACGGGCTTGACAACTAATGAAAAACTGTTTTTT. It specifies CASTGLTTNEKLFF.

The rearrangement links TRBV6-5 to TRBJ2-3; TRBD1 aligns across 8 bases. The V gene's germline CDR1 is MNHEY and CDR2 SVGAGI. J gave up 5 bases and V 7 bases, and 8 bases lay outside the gene matches. The CDR3 has 14 amino acids. The CDR3 DNA reads as TGTGCCAGCACAGGGGGCTCGGAGGTAGATACGCAGTATTTT. This translates into CASTGGSEVDTQYF.

Concerning this clone itself: The same CDR3 arises from other DNA sequences in this sample as well. The chain combines TRBV7-9 with TRBJ1-6; possibly TRBD1 for D (5 bases). Germline-derived CDR1 and CDR2 are SEHNR and FQNEAQ (reference sequence). The germline V and J ends were trimmed by 0 bases and 7 bases, with 7 bases remaining between them. CDR3 size: 14 residues. The CDR3 sequence is CASSLAGGNSPLHF. The CDR3 DNA reads as TGTGCCAGCAGCTTAGCGGGGGGGAATTCACCCCTCCACTTT.

This chain uses TRBV2 with TRBJ2-7, with unresolved D. This CDR3 contains 12 residues. V was cut by 7 bases and J by 2 bases, with 9 bases left in between. The germline gives CDR1 SNHLY, CDR2 FYNNEI. CDR3 amino acids: CASTQLPYEQYF. CDR3 DNA: TGTGCCAGCACCCAATTACCCTACGAGCAGTACTTC.

The V call is TRBV27, the J call TRBJ2-4; D gene uncertain. The CDR3 loop spans 13 amino acids. V gave up 2 bases and J gave up 0 bases, with 2 bases separating them. From germline, CDR1 is MNHEY and CDR2 SMNVEV (reference sequence). CDR3 sequence (DNA): TGTGCCAGCAGTTTAGTAGCCAAAAACATTCAGTACTTC. It is translated as CASSLVAKNIQYF.

This clone was seen a single time. The chain couples TRBV7-8 to TRBJ1-3; maybe TRBD1 (5 bases). V was shortened by 3 bases and J by 0 bases, with 12 bases between the two germline ends. The CDR3 is 16 residues long. Germline V CDR1 and CDR2: SGHVS, FQNEAQ. The CDR3 sequence is CASSFPGYNSGNTIYF. In DNA form, the CDR3 reads TGTGCCAGCAGCTTCCCAGGGTATAACTCTGGAAACACCATATATTTT.

This chain's CDR3 is CASSYRGLHEQYF. Written as DNA, the CDR3 is TGTGCCAGCAGCTACAGGGGGCTCCACGAGCAGTACTTC. V and J are TRBV5-5 and TRBJ2-7, with 9 bases lining up with TRBD1. CDR1 SGHKS and CDR2 YYEKEE come from the germline V gene (reference sequence). V was clipped by 3 bases and J by 5 bases; unmatched bases: 3. This CDR3 has 13 residues. The entire variable domain, with the rest obtained from reference TRBV5-5 and TRBJ2-7, is as follows: DAGVTQSPTHLIKTRGQQVTLRCSPISGHKSVSWYQQVLGQGPQFIFQYYEKEERGRGNFPDRFSARQFPNYSSELNVNALLLGDSALYLCASSYRGLHEQYFGPGTRLTVT.